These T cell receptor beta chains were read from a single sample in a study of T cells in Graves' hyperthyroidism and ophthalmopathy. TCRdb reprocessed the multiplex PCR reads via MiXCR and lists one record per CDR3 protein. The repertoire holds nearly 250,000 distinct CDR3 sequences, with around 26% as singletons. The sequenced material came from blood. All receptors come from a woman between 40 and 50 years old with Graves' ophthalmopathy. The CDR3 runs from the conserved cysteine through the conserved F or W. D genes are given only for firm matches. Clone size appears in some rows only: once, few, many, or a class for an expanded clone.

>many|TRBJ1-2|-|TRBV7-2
CASSFSWGYGYTF
TGTGCCAGCAGTTTCAGTTGGGGCTATGGCTACACCTTC
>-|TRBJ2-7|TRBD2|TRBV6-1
CASRRGSGGYTYEQYF
TGTGCCAGCAGGAGGGGTAGCGGGGGGTATACCTACGAGCAGTACTTC
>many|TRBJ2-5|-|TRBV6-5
CASSYSVSAGETQYF
TGTGCCAGCAGTTACTCCGTCTCTGCGGGGGAGACCCAGTACTTC
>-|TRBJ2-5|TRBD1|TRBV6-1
CASSGQGVGQETQYF
TGTGCCAGCAGTGGACAGGGAGTCGGGCAAGAGACCCAGTACTTC
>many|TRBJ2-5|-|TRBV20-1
CSAEKGGLETQYF
TGCAGTGCTGAGAAGGGGGGCCTGGAGACCCAGTACTTC
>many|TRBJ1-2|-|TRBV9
CASSALGAGNGYTF
TGTGCCAGCAGCGCCCTCGGAGCTGGGAATGGCTACACCTTC
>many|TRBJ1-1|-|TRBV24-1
CATSDSKQGNTEAFF
TGTGCCACCAGTGATTCCAAACAGGGGAACACTGAAGCTTTCTTT
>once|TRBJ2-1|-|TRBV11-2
CASSLGGGDNEQFF
TGTGCCAGCAGCTTAGGCGGCGGAGACAATGAGCAGTTCTTC
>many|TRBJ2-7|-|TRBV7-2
CASSLDRAEQYF
TGTGCCAGCAGCTTAGACAGGGCCGAGCAGTACTTC
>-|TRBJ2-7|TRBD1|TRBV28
CASSSQGPSSYEQYF
TGTGCCAGCAGTTCACAGGGGCCCAGCTCCTACGAGCAGTACTTC
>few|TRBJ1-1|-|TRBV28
CASSLFLGMNTEACF
TGTGCCAGCAGTTTATTTTTGGGAATGAACACTGAAGCTTGCTTT
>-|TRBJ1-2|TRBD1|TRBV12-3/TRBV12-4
CASSLADRGLVGYTF
TGTGCCAGCAGTTTAGCGGACAGGGGTCTCGTCGGCTACACCTTC
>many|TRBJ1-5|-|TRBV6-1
CASSDYDGNQPQHF
TGTGCCAGCAGTGATTACGATGGCAATCAGCCCCAGCATTTT
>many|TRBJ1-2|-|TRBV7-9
CASSQATTNYGYTF
TGTGCCAGCAGCCAGGCGACCACAAACTATGGCTACACCTTC
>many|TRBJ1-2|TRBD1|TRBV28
CASSGRSRGRNGYTF
TGTGCCAGCAGTGGACGTTCGAGGGGGCGTAATGGCTACACCTTC
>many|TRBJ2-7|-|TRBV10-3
CAISESGFGEQYF
TGTGCCATCAGTGAGTCGGGGTTCGGCGAGCAGTACTTC
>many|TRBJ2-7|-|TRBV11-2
CASSFSPQGYEQYF
TGTGCCAGCAGCTTTAGCCCCCAGGGCTACGAGCAGTACTTC